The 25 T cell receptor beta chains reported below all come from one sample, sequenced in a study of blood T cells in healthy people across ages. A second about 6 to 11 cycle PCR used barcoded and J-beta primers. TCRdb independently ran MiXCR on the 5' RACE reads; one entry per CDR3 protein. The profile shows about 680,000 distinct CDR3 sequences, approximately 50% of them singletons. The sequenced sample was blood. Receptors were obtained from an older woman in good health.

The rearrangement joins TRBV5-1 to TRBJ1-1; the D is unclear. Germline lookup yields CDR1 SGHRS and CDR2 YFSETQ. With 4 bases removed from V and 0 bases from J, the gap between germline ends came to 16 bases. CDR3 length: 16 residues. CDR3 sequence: CASSPLITGMNTEAFF. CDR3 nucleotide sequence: TGCGCCAGCAGCCCTCTAATTACGGGGATGAACACTGAAGCTTTCTTT.

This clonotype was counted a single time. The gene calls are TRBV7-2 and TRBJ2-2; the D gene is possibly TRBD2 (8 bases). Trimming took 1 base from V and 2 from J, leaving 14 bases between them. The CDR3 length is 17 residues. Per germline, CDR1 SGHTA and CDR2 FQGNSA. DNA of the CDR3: TGTGCCAGCAGCTTAGAGGGGGCGGGAGGAAACACCGGGGAGCTGTTTTTT. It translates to CASSLEGAGGNTGELFF.

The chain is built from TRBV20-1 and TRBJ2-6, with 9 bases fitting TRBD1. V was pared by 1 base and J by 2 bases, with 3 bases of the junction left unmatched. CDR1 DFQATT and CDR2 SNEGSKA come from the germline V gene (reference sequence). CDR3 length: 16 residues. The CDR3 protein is CSARGGQGTGANVLTF. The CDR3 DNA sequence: TGCAGTGCTAGAGGGGGACAGGGTACTGGGGCCAACGTCCTGACTTTC.

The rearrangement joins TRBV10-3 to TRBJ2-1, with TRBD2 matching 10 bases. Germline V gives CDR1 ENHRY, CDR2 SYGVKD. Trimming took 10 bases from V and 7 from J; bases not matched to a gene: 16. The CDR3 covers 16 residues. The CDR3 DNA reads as TGTGCCAGCAAAGCAGGGCTAGCGGGAGAAAGAAATGAGCAGTTCTTC. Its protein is CASKAGLAGERNEQFF.

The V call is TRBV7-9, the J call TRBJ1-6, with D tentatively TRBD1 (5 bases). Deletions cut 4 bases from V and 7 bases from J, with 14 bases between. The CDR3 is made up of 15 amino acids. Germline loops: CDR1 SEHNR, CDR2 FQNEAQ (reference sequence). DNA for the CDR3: TGTGCCAGCAGCTGGGGCGGGGCTAGAAATTCACCCCTCCACTTT. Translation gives CASSWGGARNSPLHF.

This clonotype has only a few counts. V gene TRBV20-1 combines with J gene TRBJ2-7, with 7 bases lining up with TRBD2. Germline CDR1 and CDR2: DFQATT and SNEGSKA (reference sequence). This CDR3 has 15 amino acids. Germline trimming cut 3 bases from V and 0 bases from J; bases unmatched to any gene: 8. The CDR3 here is CSARERASGSYEQYF. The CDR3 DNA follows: TGCAGTGCTAGGGAGAGGGCTAGCGGCTCCTACGAGCAGTACTTC.

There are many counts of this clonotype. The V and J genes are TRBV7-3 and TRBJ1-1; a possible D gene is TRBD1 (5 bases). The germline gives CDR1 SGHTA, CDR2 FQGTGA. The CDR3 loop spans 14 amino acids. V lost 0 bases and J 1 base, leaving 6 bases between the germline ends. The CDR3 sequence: CASSLTGGNTEAFF. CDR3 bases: TGTGCCAGCAGCTTAACTGGGGGGAACACTGAAGCTTTCTTT.

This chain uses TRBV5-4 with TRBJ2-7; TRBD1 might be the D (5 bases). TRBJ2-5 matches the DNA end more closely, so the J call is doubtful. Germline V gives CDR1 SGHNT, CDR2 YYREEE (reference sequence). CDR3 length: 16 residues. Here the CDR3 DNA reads TGTGCCAGCAGCTTGGGTTTAGGATCTCAGGGCGGGACCCAGTACTTC. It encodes CASSLGLGSQGGTQYF.

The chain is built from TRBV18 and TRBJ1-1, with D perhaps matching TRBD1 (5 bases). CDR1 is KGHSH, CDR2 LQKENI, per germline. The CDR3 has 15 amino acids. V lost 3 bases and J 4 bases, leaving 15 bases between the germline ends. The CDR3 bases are TGTGCCAGCTCACCCCTCGGGGCGTTCGGCACTGAAGCTTTCTTT. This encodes CASSPLGAFGTEAFF.

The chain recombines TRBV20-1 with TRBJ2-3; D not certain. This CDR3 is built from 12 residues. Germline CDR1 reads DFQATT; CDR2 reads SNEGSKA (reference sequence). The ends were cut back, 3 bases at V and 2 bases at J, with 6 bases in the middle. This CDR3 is CSASGPTDTQYF. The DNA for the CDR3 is TGCAGTGCTAGCGGTCCCACAGATACGCAGTATTTT.

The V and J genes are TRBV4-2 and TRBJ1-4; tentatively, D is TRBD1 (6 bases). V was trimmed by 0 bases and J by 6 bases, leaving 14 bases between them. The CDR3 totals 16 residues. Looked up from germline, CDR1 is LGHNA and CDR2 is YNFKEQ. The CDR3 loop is CASSQDTGSGDEKLFF. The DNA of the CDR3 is TGTGCCAGCAGCCAAGATACCGGGTCAGGGGATGAAAAACTGTTTTTT.

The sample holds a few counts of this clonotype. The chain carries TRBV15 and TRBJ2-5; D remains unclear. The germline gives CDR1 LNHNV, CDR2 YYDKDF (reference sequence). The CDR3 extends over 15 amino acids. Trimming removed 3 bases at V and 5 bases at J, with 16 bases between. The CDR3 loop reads CATSRTAGAPETQYF. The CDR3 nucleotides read TGTGCCACCAGCAGGACGGCCGGAGCGCCTGAGACCCAGTACTTC. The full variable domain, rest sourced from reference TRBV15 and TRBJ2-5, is DAMVIQNPRYQVTQFGKPVTLSCSQTLNHNVMYWYQQKSSQAPKLLFHYYDKDFNNEADTPDNFQSRRPNTSFCFLDIRSPGLGDTAMYLCATSRTAGAPETQYFGPGTRLLVL.

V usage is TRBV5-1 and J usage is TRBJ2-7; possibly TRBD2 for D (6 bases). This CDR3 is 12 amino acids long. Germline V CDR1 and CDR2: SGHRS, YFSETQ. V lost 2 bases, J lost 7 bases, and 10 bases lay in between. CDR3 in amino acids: CASSFDAGEQYF. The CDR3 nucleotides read TGCGCCAGCAGCTTCGACGCGGGGGAGCAGTACTTC.

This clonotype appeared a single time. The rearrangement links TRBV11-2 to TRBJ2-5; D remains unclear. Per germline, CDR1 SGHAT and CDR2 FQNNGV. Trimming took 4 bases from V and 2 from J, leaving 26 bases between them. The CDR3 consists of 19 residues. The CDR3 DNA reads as TGTGCCAGCAGCTCCCGATATCGTCAAAAAGGGTATTTGCAAGAGACCCAGTACTTC. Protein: CASSSRYRQKGYLQETQYF.

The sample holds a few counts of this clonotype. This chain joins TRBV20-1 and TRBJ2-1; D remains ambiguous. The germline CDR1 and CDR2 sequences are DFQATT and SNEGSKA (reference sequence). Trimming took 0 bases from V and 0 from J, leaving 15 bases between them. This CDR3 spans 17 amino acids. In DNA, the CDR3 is TGCAGTGCTAGAGATCCCAGGATAGCCCGCTCCTACAATGAGCAGTTCTTC. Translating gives CSARDPRIARSYNEQFF.

The CDR3 DNA follows: TGTGCCAGCAGCTTAAGGGGACAGAGATACAATGAGCAGTACTTC. Its protein product is CASSLRGQRYNEQYF. The chain couples TRBV7-2 to TRBJ2-1; 7 bases agree with TRBD1. The end of the DNA aligns better with TRBJ2-7, so the J call may be wrong. This CDR3 contains 15 residues. Germline-derived CDR1 and CDR2 are SGHTA and FQGNSA.

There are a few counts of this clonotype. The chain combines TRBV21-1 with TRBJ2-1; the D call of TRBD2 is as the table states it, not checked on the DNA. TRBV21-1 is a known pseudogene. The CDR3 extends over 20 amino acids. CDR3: CASSKEEVAGDPSSYNEQFF. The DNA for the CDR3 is TGTGCCAGCAGCAAAGAGGAAGTAGCGGGAGACCCGAGCTCCTACAATGAGCAGTTCTTC.

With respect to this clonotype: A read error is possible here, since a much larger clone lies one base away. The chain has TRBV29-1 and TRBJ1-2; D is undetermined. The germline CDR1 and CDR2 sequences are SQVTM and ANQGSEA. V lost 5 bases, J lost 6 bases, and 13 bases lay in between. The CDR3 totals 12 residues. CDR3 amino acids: CSVRSDWHGYTF. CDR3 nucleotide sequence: TGCAGCGTTAGGTCGGACTGGCATGGCTACACCTTC.

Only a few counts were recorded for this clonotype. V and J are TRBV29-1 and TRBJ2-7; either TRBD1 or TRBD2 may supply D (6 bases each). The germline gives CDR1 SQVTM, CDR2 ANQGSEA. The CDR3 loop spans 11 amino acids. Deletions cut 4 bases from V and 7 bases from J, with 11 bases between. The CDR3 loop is CSVGGAREQYF. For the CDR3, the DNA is TGCAGCGTTGGGGGGGCCCGAGAGCAGTACTTC.

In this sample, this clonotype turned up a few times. CDR3 nucleotide sequence: TGCAGCCTAACAGGTTCTTCTAGCACAGATACGCAGTATTTT. This sequence encodes CSLTGSSSTDTQYF. V is TRBV29-1 and J is TRBJ2-3, with a tentative D call TRBD1 (5 bases). V lost 8 bases, J lost 0 bases, and 15 bases lay in between. CDR1 is SQVTM, CDR2 ANQGSEA, per germline. The CDR3 totals 14 residues.

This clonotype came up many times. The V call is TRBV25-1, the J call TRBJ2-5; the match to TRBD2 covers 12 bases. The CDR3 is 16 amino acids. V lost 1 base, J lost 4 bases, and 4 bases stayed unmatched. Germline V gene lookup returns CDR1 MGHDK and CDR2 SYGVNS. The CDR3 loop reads CASSEFLAGGSETQYF. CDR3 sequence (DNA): TGTGCCAGCAGTGAATTCCTAGCGGGAGGGTCAGAGACCCAGTACTTC.

The CDR3 is CSGFDTRVQETQYF. The CDR3 DNA is TGCAGTGGGTTTGACACACGAGTCCAAGAGACCCAGTACTTC. V is TRBV20-1 and J is TRBJ2-5, with no clear D. The CDR3 is made up of 14 amino acids. V lost 7 bases to trimming and J lost 1 base, with 16 bases between them. Germline V gene data show CDR1 as DFQATT and CDR2 as SNEGSKA (reference sequence).

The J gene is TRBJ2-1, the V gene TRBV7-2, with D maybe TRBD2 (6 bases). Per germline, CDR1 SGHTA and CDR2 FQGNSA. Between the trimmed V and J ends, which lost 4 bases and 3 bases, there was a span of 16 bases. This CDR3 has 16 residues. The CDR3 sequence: CASSSNKLGGYNEQFF. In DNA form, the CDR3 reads TGTGCCAGCAGCTCCAACAAACTGGGGGGCTACAATGAGCAGTTCTTC. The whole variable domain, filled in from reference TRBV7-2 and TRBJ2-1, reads GAGVSQSPSNKVTEKGKDVELRCDPISGHTALYWYRQSLGQGLEFLIYFQGNSAPDKSGLPSDRFSAERTGGSVSTLTIQRTQQEDSAVYLCASSSNKLGGYNEQFFGPGTRLTVL.

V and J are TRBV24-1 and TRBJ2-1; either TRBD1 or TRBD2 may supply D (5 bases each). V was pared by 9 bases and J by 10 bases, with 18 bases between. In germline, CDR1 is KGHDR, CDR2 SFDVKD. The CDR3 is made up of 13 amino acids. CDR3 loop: CATAGTSAREQFF. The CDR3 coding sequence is TGTGCCACCGCCGGGACCTCGGCCCGGGAGCAGTTCTTC.

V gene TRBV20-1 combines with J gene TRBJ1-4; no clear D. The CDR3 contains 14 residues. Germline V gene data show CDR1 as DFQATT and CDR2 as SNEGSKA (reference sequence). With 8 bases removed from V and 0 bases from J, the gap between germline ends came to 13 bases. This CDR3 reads CSRTGLATNEKLFF. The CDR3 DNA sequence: TGCAGTAGGACGGGCCTAGCAACTAATGAAAAACTGTTTTTT.